A selection of T cell receptor beta chains follows, all from one sample in a study of metastatic and nonmetastatic thyroid tumors. TCRdb re-clonotyped the PCR reads via MiXCR. This repertoire shows approximately 21,000 clones, roughly 24% found once; its top ten account for 5% to 7%. Sequencing input: tumor tissue. The origin of the receptors is a female donor with papillary thyroid cancer or a benign thyroid nodule (not recorded which). Some clones in this sample may be carry-over from other donors' samples. Each CDR3 is given with its conserved first and last residue. The D gene is left open where the match is weak. A row's size may be missing; if present it is once, few, many or a size class.

J gene | V gene | D gene | clone size | CDR3 DNA | CDR3 protein
TRBJ2-7 | TRBV6-5 | . | medium-sized | TGTGCCAGCAGTTACAGGCAGGGCGGCTACGAGCAGTACTTC | CASSYRQGGYEQYF
TRBJ1-2 | TRBV2 | . | many | TGTGCCAGCAGTGAATTGGGGTACTATGGCTACACCTTC | CASSELGYYGYTF
TRBJ2-7 | TRBV6-2/TRBV6-3 | . | many | TGTGCCAGCAGCCTGGGACCCACCTACGAGCAGTACTTC | CASSLGPTYEQYF
TRBJ2-2 | TRBV3-1 | . | many | TGTGCCAGCAGCCAATCCACCGGGGAGCTGTTTTTT | CASSQSTGELFF
TRBJ2-7 | TRBV28 | . | many | TGTGCCAGCAGTTTGTTATCAGGCCGCGAGCAGTACTTC | CASSLLSGREQYF
TRBJ1-1 | TRBV30 | . | few | TGTGCCTGGAGTCCCGACGGCCGGAACACTGAAGCTTTCTTT | CAWSPDGRNTEAFF
TRBJ1-5 | TRBV27 | . | many | TGTGCCAGCAAAGCCGGGGCTGGCAATCAGCCCCAGCATTTT | CASKAGAGNQPQHF
TRBJ1-2 | TRBV6-1 | TRBD1 | . | TGTGCCAGCACCGGGACAGGGGATGGGAGTAGCTACACCTTC | CASTGTGDGSSYTF
TRBJ2-5 | TRBV20-1 | . | . | TGCAGTGCCCCCGCGGTGGCATCCTCAGAGACCCAGTACTTC | CSAPAVASSETQYF
TRBJ1-1 | TRBV30 | TRBD1 | many | TGTGCCTGGAGTGCGGACAGGGGGCAAGGTGAAGCTTTCTTT | CAWSADRGQGEAFF
TRBJ2-3 | TRBV11-2 | . | . | TGTGCCAGCAGCTTAGTGACGTGGAACACAGATACGCGGTATTTT | CASSLVTWNTDTRYF
TRBJ2-1 | TRBV4-3 | TRBD1 | . | TGCGCCAGCTCCAATGGGGACAGCGACTACAATGAGCAGTTCTTC | CASSNGDSDYNEQFF
TRBJ2-7 | TRBV27 | . | medium-sized | TGTGCCAGCAGTTTAACGACAGACGAGCAGTACTTC | CASSLTTDEQYF
TRBJ2-1 | TRBV10-3 | TRBD1 | many | TGTGCCACCGAGGGACAGGGCAGTGAGCAGTTCTTC | CATEGQGSEQFF
TRBJ2-3 | TRBV28 | . | many | TGTGCCAGCAGTTTAATGCCCAGAACCACAGATACGCAGTATTTT | CASSLMPRTTDTQYF
TRBJ2-2 | TRBV4-2 | . | many | TGTGCCAGCAGCCAAGATACGGGCACCGGGGAGCTGTTTTTT | CASSQDTGTGELFF
TRBJ1-2 | TRBV4-2 | . | many | TGTGCCAGCAGCCAAAGGGTTTGGGGCTACACCTTC | CASSQRVWGYTF
TRBJ2-7 | TRBV20-1 | . | . | TGCAGTGCCGCGGACAAGAGACTGTACGAGCAGTACTTC | CSAADKRLYEQYF
TRBJ2-3 | TRBV27 | . | . | TGTGCCAGCAGTTCGAAGACGACGGGTCCAAGCACAGATACGCAGTATTTT | CASSSKTTGPSTDTQYF
TRBJ1-2 | TRBV5-1 | . | . | TGCGCCAGCAGCCAGGCAGGGCGGGGACTAAATGGCTACACCTTC | CASSQAGRGLNGYTF
TRBJ1-1 | TRBV2 | . | many | TGTGCCAGCAGTCTGACAGCTTATGAAGCTTTCTTT | CASSLTAYEAFF
TRBJ2-7 | TRBV20-1 | TRBD2 | many | TGCAGTGCTAGGGCCTCGACTAGCGGGGATCACGAGCAGTACTTC | CSARASTSGDHEQYF
TRBJ1-6 | TRBV6-1 | TRBD1 | . | TGTGCCAGCACCCCCGTGACAGGGGGTTCACCCCTCCACTTT | CASTPVTGGSPLHF
TRBJ1-2 | TRBV10-3 | . | many | TGTGCCATCCTCGGGACGGGAGGAGATGGCTACACCTTC | CAILGTGGDGYTF
TRBJ2-3 | TRBV5-1 | TRBD2 | . | TGCGCCAGCAGCTTGGCCATTTTGGCTAGCGGGGATTTTACGCAGTATTTT | CASSLAILASGDFTQYF
TRBJ1-1 | TRBV6-1 | . | few | TGTGCCAGCAGTTCGGGGATCTCAAACACTGAAGCTTTCTTT | CASSSGISNTEAFF
TRBJ1-5 | TRBV6-1 | . | few | TGTGCCAGCAGCCTCGAAGGGTCGGGCAATCAGCCCCAGCATTTT | CASSLEGSGNQPQHF
TRBJ2-6 | TRBV27 | TRBD1 | . | TGTGCCAGCAGTTTAAGGACAGGGCGCTCTGGGGCCAACGTCCTGACTTTC | CASSLRTGRSGANVLTF
TRBJ1-1 | TRBV19 | . | . | TGTGCCAGTAGTATAGGTAGCTCCAACACTGAAGCTTTCTTT | CASSIGSSNTEAFF
TRBJ2-1 | TRBV28 | . | few | TGTGCCAGCAGTTTATCTAGTAGCGGTAGCAGGAATGAGCAGTTCTTC | CASSLSSSGSRNEQFF
TRBJ1-1 | TRBV5-1 | . | . | TGCGCCAGCCAGCAAGTAATAGGGGTAACCGAAGCTTTCTTT | CASQQVIGVTEAFF
TRBJ1-3 | TRBV5-5 | . | medium-sized | TGTGCCAGCACCTACGGGGGCGGATCGGCTGGAAACACCATATATTTT | CASTYGGGSAGNTIYF
TRBJ2-7 | TRBV6-1 | TRBD1 | medium-sized | TGTGCCAGCAGAGACCGGGACAGATACTACGAGCAGTACTTC | CASRDRDRYYEQYF
TRBJ2-3 | TRBV7-8 | TRBD2 | many | TGTGCCAGCAGCTTAGGGCTAGCGGGGGGCACAGATACGCAGTATTTT | CASSLGLAGGTDTQYF
TRBJ2-3 | TRBV11-3 | . | medium-sized | TGTGCCAGCAGCTTAGAAGGGAGACCGTCCACAGATACGCAGTATTTT | CASSLEGRPSTDTQYF
TRBJ1-1 | TRBV20-1 | TRBD1 | many | TGCAGTGCCAGAGGGGGCCCAGGGGTAGCTTTCTTT | CSARGGPGVAFF
TRBJ1-5 | TRBV5-5 | . | many | TGTGCCAGCAGCTTGGTGGAGGGGCAGCCCCAGCATTTT | CASSLVEGQPQHF
TRBJ1-2 | TRBV6-1 | . | medium-sized | TGTGCCAGCAGTGAAGCGGGTACCTATGGCTACACCTTC | CASSEAGTYGYTF